This T cell receptor beta chain is drawn from a study of T cell repertoires in ileal Crohn's disease. The method was immunoSEQ multiplex PCR; TCRdb's version includes in-frame clones alone and lacks a portion of them. Of tens of thousands of clones listed, roughly 77% were seen once; the top ten hold roughly 5.5%. To note about this clone: Its antigen is currently unknown.

Broader study findings: Active smokers at surgery had more clonal expansions than non-smokers. Sorted CD8 T cells held more high-frequency clones than CD4.

Source material: ileal tissue. This sequence originates from an adult with Crohn's disease.

The CDR3 sequence is CAWSPAGTSGGGLAQYF. In nucleotides, the CDR3 is TGTGCCTGGAGTCCCGCGGGGACTAGCGGGGGGGGGTTGGCGCAGTATTTT. This chain joins TRBV30 and TRBJ2-3, with TRBD2 matching 16 bases. The CDR3 sequence is 17 residues long. Germline V lookup: CDR1 GTSNPN, CDR2 SVGIG (reference sequence). The J segment lost 10 bases and the V segment lost 2 bases, leaving 12 bases of the junction unmatched. The full variable domain, with the rest looked up from reference TRBV30 and TRBJ2-3, is SQTIHQWPATLVQPVGSPLSLECTVEGTSNPNLYWYRQAAGRGLQLLFYSVGIGQISSEVPQNLSASRPQDRQFILSSKKLLLSDSGFYLCAWSPAGTSGGGLAQYFGPGTRLTVL.